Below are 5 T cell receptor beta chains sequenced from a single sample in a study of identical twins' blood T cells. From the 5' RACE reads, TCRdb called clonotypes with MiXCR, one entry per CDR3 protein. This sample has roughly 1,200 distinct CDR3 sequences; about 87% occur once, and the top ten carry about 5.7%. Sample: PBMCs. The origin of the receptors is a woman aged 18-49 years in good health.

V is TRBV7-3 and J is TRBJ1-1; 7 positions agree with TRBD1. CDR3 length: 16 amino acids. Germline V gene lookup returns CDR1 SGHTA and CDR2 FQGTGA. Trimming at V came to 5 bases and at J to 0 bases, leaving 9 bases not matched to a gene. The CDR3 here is CASSQGGLGMNTEAFF. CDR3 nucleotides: TGTGCCAGCAGCCAAGGGGGCTTAGGAATGAACACTGAAGCTTTCTTT.

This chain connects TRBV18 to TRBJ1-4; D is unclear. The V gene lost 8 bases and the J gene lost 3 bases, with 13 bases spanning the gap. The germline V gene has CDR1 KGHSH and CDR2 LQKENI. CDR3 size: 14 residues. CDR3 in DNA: TGTGCCAGCCAACAAAGTCTGGCTAATGAAAAACTGTTTTTT. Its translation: CASQQSLANEKLFF. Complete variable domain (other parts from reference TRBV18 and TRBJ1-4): NAGVMQNPRHLVRRRGQEARLRCSPMKGHSHVYWYRQLPEEGLKFMVYLQKENIIDESGMPKERFSAEFPKEGPSILRIQQVVRGDSAAYFCASQQSLANEKLFFGSGTQLSVL.

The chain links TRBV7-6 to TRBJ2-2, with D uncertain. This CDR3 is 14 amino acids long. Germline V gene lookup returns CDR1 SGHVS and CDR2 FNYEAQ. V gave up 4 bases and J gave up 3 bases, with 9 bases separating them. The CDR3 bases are TGTGCCAGCAGCTCAGAAACGGACACCGGGGAGCTGTTTTTT. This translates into CASSSETDTGELFF.

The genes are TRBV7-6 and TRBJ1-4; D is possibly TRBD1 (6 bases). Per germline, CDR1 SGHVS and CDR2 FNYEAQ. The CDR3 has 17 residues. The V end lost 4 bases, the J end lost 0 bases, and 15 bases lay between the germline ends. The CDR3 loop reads CASSSGTYLATNEKLFF. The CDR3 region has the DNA TGTGCCAGCAGCTCGGGGACATACCTTGCAACTAATGAAAAACTGTTTTTT. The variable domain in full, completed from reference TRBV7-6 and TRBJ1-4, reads GAGVSQSPRYKVTKRGQDVALRCDPISGHVSLYWYRQALGQGPEFLTYFNYEAQQDKSGLPNDRFSAERPEGSISTLTIQRTEQRDSAMYRCASSSGTYLATNEKLFFGSGTQLSVL.

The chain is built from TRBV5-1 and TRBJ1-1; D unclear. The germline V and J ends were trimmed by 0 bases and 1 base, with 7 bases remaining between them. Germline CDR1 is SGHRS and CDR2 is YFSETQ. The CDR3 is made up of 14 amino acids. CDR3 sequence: CASSLGPGNTEAFF. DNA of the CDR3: TGCGCCAGCAGCTTGGGTCCCGGGAACACTGAAGCTTTCTTT.